The 32 T cell receptor beta chains below come from one sample, sequenced in a study of vaccination and CD4 T cells after COVID-19. Documented treatment: roughly 10-day PBMC culture with coronavirus spike peptide pools or control peptides (ViraFEST assay). These receptors have no identified antigens. Cultured CD4+ T-cell DNA underwent Oncomine TCR Beta short-read sequencing. TCRdb re-called the PCR reads with MiXCR, one entry per CDR3 protein. The sample includes 20,000 to 30,000 distinct CDR3 sequences, under 70% of them seen just once. The sample taken for sequencing was CD4+ T cells from blood, cultured in vitro. Receptors were obtained from a human donor who had recovered from COVID-19.

The chain joins TRBV30 to TRBJ1-6; D remains unclear. V was shortened by 4 bases and J by 14 bases, with 18 bases between the two germline ends. Germline V gene sequence: CDR1 GTSNPN, CDR2 SVGIG (reference sequence). The CDR3 length is 13 residues. The CDR3 loop reads CAWKRSSFGALHF. The CDR3 DNA reads as TGTGCCTGGAAGCGGTCTTCGTTTGGGGCCCTCCACTTT.

This clonotype turned up a few times. The rearrangement uses TRBV28 and TRBJ1-2; D uncertain. This CDR3 region has 14 residues. From germline, CDR1 is MDHEN and CDR2 SYDVKM. V gave up 7 bases and J gave up 4 bases, with 16 bases separating them. CDR3 residues: CASTTLPGGYGYTF. For the CDR3, the DNA is TGTGCCAGCACCACCCTCCCAGGAGGCTATGGCTACACCTTC.

Only a few counts were recorded for this clonotype. The rearrangement uses TRBV6-1 and TRBJ1-4; the D gene is possibly TRBD1 (6 bases). The germline CDR1 and CDR2 sequences are MNHNS and SASEGT. The CDR3 contains 15 residues. The germline V and J ends were trimmed by 2 bases and 16 bases, with 23 bases remaining between them. CDR3 loop: CASSEIRGAYRVPFF. CDR3 DNA: TGTGCCAGCAGTGAAATCCGGGGGGCCTATAGGGTCCCGTTTTTT.

The chain combines TRBV6-1 with TRBJ1-3; 7 bases agree with TRBD1. This CDR3 comprises 12 residues. V shed 6 bases, J shed 16 bases, and the junction held 12 bases outside the gene matches. CDR1 and CDR2 from the germline V gene are MNHNS and SASEGT. The CDR3 DNA reads as TGTGCCAGCAGAACACCGGGACAGCGCTGGTATTTT. It specifies CASRTPGQRWYF.

In its sample, this clonotype is medium-sized (0.01 to 0.1%). J is TRBJ2-2 and V is TRBV6-1; no clear D. V was shortened by 7 bases and J by 1 base, with 10 bases between the two germline ends. CDR3 length: 14 amino acids. The germline V gene encodes CDR1 MNHNS and CDR2 SASEGT. DNA for the CDR3: TGTGCCAGCAAACCCCGCCGGAACACCGGGGAGCTGTTTTTT. It specifies CASKPRRNTGELFF.

The rearrangement links TRBV10-1 to TRBJ2-1, with TRBD2 matching over 10 bases. V was clipped by 1 base and J by 8 bases; unmatched bases: 5. Germline lookup yields CDR1 WNHNN and CDR2 SYGVQD (reference sequence). This CDR3 is built from 15 residues. The CDR3 region is CASSELAGGKDEQFF. The CDR3 nucleotides are TGCGCCAGCAGTGAGTTAGCGGGAGGCAAGGATGAGCAGTTCTTC.

This sequence joins TRBV30 and TRBJ2-7; D remains ambiguous. The CDR3 has 13 residues. V lost 0 bases and J lost 7, with 13 bases in between. Germline CDR1 and CDR2: GTSNPN and SVGIG (reference sequence). Written as DNA, the CDR3 is TGTGCCTGGAGTGTACTGCAGGTCCGGGAGCAGTACTTC. It specifies CAWSVLQVREQYF.

This clonotype occurred once. This rearrangement joins TRBV12-3 or TRBV12-4 to TRBJ1-1; D remains ambiguous. V lost 5 bases and J 5 bases, leaving 9 bases between the germline ends. The CDR3 spans 12 residues. The CDR3 DNA reads TGTGCCAGCAGTGGAGGGTCGACTGAAGCTTTCTTT. Translating gives CASSGGSTEAFF.

This chain links TRBV5-1 with TRBJ2-3; no definite D call. V was pared by 0 bases and J by 0 bases, with 11 bases between. CDR1 and CDR2 (germline): SGHRS, YFSETQ. This CDR3 contains 16 residues. CDR3 sequence reads: CASSLGVTPSTDTQYF. For the CDR3, the DNA is TGCGCCAGCAGCTTGGGGGTAACCCCTAGCACAGATACGCAGTATTTT.

Written as DNA, the CDR3 is TGCAGTGCCACCCATGGGTTTGTAGCCAAAAACATTCAGTACTTC. Translating gives CSATHGFVAKNIQYF. The V gene is TRBV20-1, the J gene TRBJ2-4; no definite D call. The V end lost 6 bases, the J end lost 0 bases, and 15 bases lay between the germline ends. The germline CDR1 and CDR2 sequences are DFQATT and SNEGSKA (reference sequence). This CDR3 contains 15 residues.

In its sample, this clonotype was seen once. The chain carries TRBV28 and TRBJ1-5; perhaps TRBD1 as D (6 bases). The CDR3 extends over 12 amino acids. Germline-derived CDR1 and CDR2 are MDHEN and SYDVKM. V lost 8 bases to trimming and J lost 3 bases, with 8 bases between them. CDR3 DNA sequence: TGTGCCAGCCGGACAGTCAATCAGCCCCAGCATTTT. Its translation is CASRTVNQPQHF. Using reference TRBV28 and TRBJ1-5 for the parts outside the CDR3, the full variable domain is DVKVTQSSRYLVKRTGEKVFLECVQDMDHENMFWYRQDPGLGLRLIYFSYDVKMKEKGDIPEGYSVSREKKERFSLILESASTNQTSMYLCASRTVNQPQHFGDGTRLSIL.

This chain connects TRBV20-1 to TRBJ2-1; 7 nucleotides agree with TRBD2. Per germline, CDR1 DFQATT and CDR2 SNEGSKA (reference sequence). V was clipped by 4 bases and J by 4 bases; unmatched bases: 10. The CDR3 runs to 15 residues. CDR3 residues: CSATRFGGSYNEQFF. CDR3 bases: TGCAGTGCTACCCGATTTGGCGGGAGTTACAATGAGCAGTTCTTC.

The V and J genes are TRBV6-1 and TRBJ2-1; TRBD2 matches 13 bases. This CDR3 spans 16 amino acids. With V trimmed by 5 bases and J by 0 bases, 1 base remained unmatched. CDR1 is MNHNS, CDR2 SASEGT, per germline. CDR3 in DNA: TGTGCCAGCAGTCGGACTAGCGGGAGCTCCTACAATGAGCAGTTCTTC. Translating it yields CASSRTSGSSYNEQFF.

This rearrangement joins TRBV6-2 or TRBV6-3 to TRBJ2-3; D perhaps matches TRBD2 (6 bases). The CDR3 has 16 amino acids. The V end lost 5 bases, the J end lost 4 bases, and 19 bases lay between the germline ends. The germline gives CDR1 MNHEY, CDR2 SVGEGT. The CDR3 DNA is TGTGCCAGCAGTGCCCTCCCGCGCGGGGCATCAGATACGCAGTATTTT. This translates into CASSALPRGASDTQYF.

The chain links TRBV6-2 or TRBV6-3 to TRBJ1-3; D is ambiguous. The CDR3 totals 15 residues. The V gene lost 0 bases and the J gene lost 0 bases, with 6 bases spanning the gap. The germline CDR1 and CDR2 sequences are MNHEY and SVGEGT. The CDR3 protein is CASSYSGSSGNTIYF. DNA for the CDR3: TGTGCCAGCAGTTACTCGGGGAGCTCTGGAAACACCATATATTTT.

The rearrangement joins TRBV27 to TRBJ2-5, with 8 bases identical to TRBD2. The germline V gene has CDR1 MNHEY and CDR2 SMNVEV (reference sequence). V lost 6 bases and J lost 3; bases outside the gene matches: 3. The CDR3 covers 13 residues. Here the CDR3 DNA reads TGTGCCAGCAGGAAAGCGGGAGAAGAGACCCAGTACTTC. Translation gives CASRKAGEETQYF.

This chain connects TRBV7-8 to TRBJ2-4; the match to TRBD2 covers 15 bases. Trimming removed 5 bases from V and 1 base from J; junction bases left unmatched: 12. The CDR3 runs 20 residues. Germline assignment: CDR1 SGHVS and CDR2 FQNEAQ. CDR3 DNA sequence: TGTGCCAGCAGCCCCCCCGGGACTAGCGGGAGGCCTCTGGCCAAAAACATTCAGTACTTC. The encoded protein is CASSPPGTSGRPLAKNIQYF.

This clonotype was seen just once. Sequence at one end of the junction differs from germline and may be a read error. This chain uses TRBV6-1 with TRBJ2-7; 9 nucleotides align to TRBD2. The CDR3 runs to 15 residues. Germline loops: CDR1 MNHNS, CDR2 SASEGT. Here the CDR3 DNA reads TGCGCCAGCAGTGGGACGGGACGGGCGGGAGGGGAGCAGTACTTC. Protein sequence: CASSGTGRAGGEQYF.

This clonotype came up a few times. CDR3 amino acids: CASHLPEQPQHF. The CDR3 nucleotides read TGTGCCAGCCATCTTCCGGAGCAGCCCCAGCATTTT. The chain is built from TRBV6-1 and TRBJ1-5; D is uncertain. Trimming took off 8 bases at V and 7 bases at J, with 12 bases between the two ends. The CDR3 consists of 12 residues. Germline CDR1 is MNHNS and CDR2 is SASEGT.

The chain is built from TRBV6-1 and TRBJ1-2; D unresolved. Germline CDR1 is MNHNS and CDR2 is SASEGT. CDR3 size: 16 residues. Between the trimmed V and J ends, which lost 6 bases and 3 bases, there was a span of 20 bases. The CDR3 bases are TGTGCCAGCAGGCCCCCCCCCGGAAAGCGGCACTATGGCTACACCTTC. Its translation: CASRPPPGKRHYGYTF.

This clonotype was picked up one time. This rearrangement joins TRBV29-1 to TRBJ1-5; possible D gene TRBD1, 5 bases. Germline V lookup: CDR1 SQVTM, CDR2 ANQGSEA. V was trimmed by 5 bases and J by 7 bases, leaving 15 bases between them. The CDR3 covers 13 residues. CDR3 in DNA: TGCAGCGTTCGCGGGGGGGGAGGGCAGCCCCAGCATTTT. Translation: CSVRGGGGQPQHF. Variable domain in full (rest from reference TRBV29-1 and TRBJ1-5): SAVISQKPSRDICQRGTSLTIQCQVDSQVTMMFWYRQQPGQSLTLIATANQGSEATYESGFVIDKFPISRPNLTFSTLTVSNMSPEDSSIYLCSVRGGGGQPQHFGDGTRLSIL.

This chain joins TRBV6-1 and TRBJ1-1; tentative D call: TRBD1 (6 bases). CDR3 size: 15 residues. The V end was cut by 7 bases, the J end by 5 bases, with 20 bases between. In germline, CDR1 is MNHNS, CDR2 SASEGT. Here the CDR3 reads CASTVLPGASTEAFF. In DNA, the CDR3 is TGTGCCAGCACCGTACTTCCGGGGGCGAGTACTGAAGCTTTCTTT.

This chain uses TRBV6-1 with TRBJ1-1; TRBD1 is a possible D gene (5 bases). V was trimmed by 6 bases and J by 0 bases, leaving 11 bases between them. Germline values: CDR1 MNHNS, CDR2 SASEGT. The CDR3 spans 14 residues. The CDR3 region has the DNA TGTGCCAGCAGCCGAGGGGAGTTGAACACTGAAGCTTTCTTT. Amino acids: CASSRGELNTEAFF.

The chain has TRBV10-2 and TRBJ2-7, with TRBD2 matching over 7 bases. Germline V gene sequence: CDR1 WSHSY, CDR2 SAAADI. This CDR3 comprises 14 residues. V shed 3 bases and J 7 bases; nucleotides not matched to a gene: 9. In nucleotides, the CDR3 is TGCGCCAGCAGTGACCAAGCGGGGCCATGGGAGCAGTACTTC. Protein: CASSDQAGPWEQYF.

Here the CDR3 reads CASSLSQQFQPQHF. The CDR3 DNA follows: TGTGCCAGCAGTTTATCCCAACAGTTTCAGCCCCAGCATTTT. The chain uses TRBV28 and TRBJ1-5; no definite D call. Germline CDR1 and CDR2: MDHEN and SYDVKM. Trimming left V 1 base short and J 6 bases short, with 10 bases between. CDR3 size: 14 residues.

V gene TRBV6-1 combines with J gene TRBJ1-5; unclear D gene. V was pared by 2 bases and J by 7 bases, with 9 bases between. Germline CDR1 reads MNHNS; CDR2 reads SASEGT. CDR3 size: 13 residues. CDR3 amino acids: CASSEMVGQPQHF. The DNA of the CDR3 is TGTGCCAGCAGTGAAATGGTAGGGCAGCCCCAGCATTTT.

This chain joins TRBV7-2 and TRBJ1-2; D remains ambiguous. Germline loops: CDR1 SGHTA, CDR2 FQGNSA. The CDR3 is made up of 15 amino acids. V dropped 6 bases and J dropped 5 bases, with 19 bases sitting between them. CDR3 nucleotides: TGTGCCAGCAGTCGGACCCCGACGACTGTTTATGGCTACACCTTC. Its translation: CASSRTPTTVYGYTF.

The rearrangement uses TRBV6-1 and TRBJ2-7, with 7 bases fitting TRBD2. CDR1 MNHNS and CDR2 SASEGT come from the germline V gene. This CDR3 contains 15 residues. The V gene end was trimmed by 7 bases and the J gene end by 1 base; junction bases not matched to a gene: 10. CDR3 amino acids: CASTTGLAVSYEQYF. DNA for the CDR3: TGTGCCAGCACCACGGGGCTAGCGGTTTCCTACGAGCAGTACTTC.

This chain uses TRBV19 with TRBJ1-1, with a tentative D call TRBD1 (6 bases). Trimming removed 4 bases from V and 3 bases from J, with 9 bases in between. The germline V gene has CDR1 LNHDA and CDR2 SQIVND (reference sequence). The length of the CDR3 is 13 residues. In nucleotides, the CDR3 is TGTGCCAGTAGTAACAGGGTGGACACTGAAGCTTTCTTT. Translation: CASSNRVDTEAFF.

This chain joins TRBV12-3 or TRBV12-4 and TRBJ2-5; 8 positions agree with TRBD2. CDR3 length equals 15 residues. J gave up 2 bases and V 1 base, and 3 bases lay outside the gene matches. CDR3 amino acids: CASSLGGLAQETQYF. The CDR3 DNA is TGTGCCAGCAGTTTAGGCGGACTAGCACAAGAGACCCAGTACTTC.

This clonotype was picked up one time. The J gene is TRBJ1-6, the V gene TRBV7-6, with a possible D match to TRBD1 (5 bases). The V gene lost 5 bases and the J gene lost 7 bases, with 12 bases spanning the gap. Germline V gives CDR1 SGHVS, CDR2 FNYEAQ. The CDR3 sequence is 14 residues long. CDR3 in DNA: TGTGCCAGCAGCCCAGGACGGGGGAATTCACCCCTCCACTTT. Its translation: CASSPGRGNSPLHF. Supplemented by reference TRBV7-6 and TRBJ1-6, the full variable domain reads GAGVSQSPRYKVTKRGQDVALRCDPISGHVSLYWYRQALGQGPEFLTYFNYEAQQDKSGLPNDRFSAERPEGSISTLTIQRTEQRDSAMYRCASSPGRGNSPLHFGNGTRLTVT.

The rearrangement uses TRBV20-1 and TRBJ2-7; possibly TRBD1 for D (6 bases). Trimming stripped 0 bases from V and 2 bases from J, with 17 bases between. Germline loops: CDR1 DFQATT, CDR2 SNEGSKA (reference sequence). The CDR3 is made up of 16 amino acids. The CDR3 here is CSARDYGTPITYEQYF. The CDR3 region has the DNA TGCAGTGCTAGAGATTACGGGACACCGATTACCTACGAGCAGTACTTC.